The entry that follows covers one T cell receptor beta chain sequence. The antigen remains unidentified. TCRdb fed the reads into MiXCR, producing one record per CDR3 protein. The sample lists under 250,000 distinct CDR3 sequences; more than 9% were seen once. The data are from a study of T cell repertoires in cytomegalovirus infection. Study-level background: TCR beta signatures that were public indicated CMV infection and matching HLA type. Whole-study results and caveats: Clonotype analysis showed dominance of the ex vivo response by HLA-C-restricted CMV-specific TCR beta clonotypes. Cumulative frequency of public TCR beta families picked out carriers of CMV plus the relevant HLA.

The V and J ends lost 6 bases and 4 bases respectively, with 12 bases between them. CDR3 length equals 14 residues. Specimen: PBMCs. This TCR came from a human donor in good health (CMV status not recorded). Some clones in this sample may be carry-over from other donors' samples. This chain joins TRBV12-3 or TRBV12-4 and TRBJ2-2; D not resolved. The CDR3 here is CASRNSATTGELFF. The CDR3 nucleotides read TGTGCCAGCAGGAACAGCGCTACCACCGGGGAGCTGTTTTTT.